This is a list of T cell receptor beta chains from one sample in a study of T cell responses to AZD1222 COVID-19 vaccine. Assay used: immunoSEQ multiplex PCR; TCRdb lists only in-frame clones, some missing. The table includes 80,000 or so clones, around 90% detected once. Here the sequenced sample was peripheral blood, taken on day 0 of MenACWY control vaccination. The receptors originated from an adult in good health. CDR3s include the opening cysteine and the closing phenylalanine or tryptophan. The order of the fields is V gene, clone size, D gene, J gene, CDR3 length, CDR3 protein, CDR3 DNA. A D gene is named only where the DNA matches it firmly. Size is omitted from some rows. Given values are once, few, many or a class for expanded clones.

TRBV27	once	TRBD2	TRBJ2-7	14	CASSYTSGSYEQYF	TGTGCCAGCAGTTATACTAGCGGGAGTTACGAGCAGTACTTC
TRBV2	-	-	TRBJ1-3	15	CASRTRDGSGNTIYF	TGTGCCAGCAGGACCAGGGACGGCTCTGGAAACACCATATATTTT
TRBV6-2/TRBV6-3	-	TRBD1	TRBJ1-1	15	CASSYGGTGGVEAFF	TGTGCCAGCAGTTACGGCGGGACAGGGGGCGTGGAAGCTTTCTTT
TRBV21-1	-	-	TRBJ1-5	16	CASSTRPGEEDQPQHF	TGTGCCAGCAGCACCCGCCCCGGGGAGGAGGATCAGCCCCAGCATTTT
TRBV28	-	-	TRBJ2-7	15	CASSPPPPFPYEQYF	TGTGCCAGCAGTCCACCTCCCCCCTTTCCCTACGAGCAGTACTTC
TRBV5-1	-	TRBD1	TRBJ1-1	16	CASSPSGQGSNTEAFF	TGCGCCAGCAGCCCCTCGGGACAGGGTTCGAACACTGAAGCTTTCTTT
TRBV9	once	TRBD1	TRBJ1-2	15	CASSVNRDSNYGYTF	TGTGCCAGCAGCGTCAACCGGGACAGTAACTATGGCTACACCTTC
TRBV19	-	-	TRBJ1-1	13	CASSIGGNTEAFF	TGTGCCAGTAGTATTGGTGGGAACACTGAAGCTTTCTTT
TRBV28	-	TRBD2	TRBJ2-3	15	CASSSSGRGSDTQYF	TGTGCCAGCAGTTCTAGCGGGAGAGGGTCAGATACGCAGTATTTT
TRBV7-2	-	-	TRBJ2-7	15	CASSLRQAPVGEQYF	TGTGCCAGCAGCCTTAGACAGGCTCCCGTCGGGGAGCAGTACTTC
TRBV29-1	-	-	TRBJ2-5	11	CSVAGAETQYF	TGCAGCGTTGCAGGGGCAGAGACCCAGTACTTC
TRBV3-1/TRBV3-2	-	TRBD1	TRBJ2-7	17	CASSQDRGTGDVHEQYF	TGTGCCAGCAGCCAAGATAGGGGGACAGGGGACGTCCACGAGCAGTACTTC
TRBV27	-	-	TRBJ1-2	14	CASTAGTQSYGYTF	TGTGCCAGCACGGCTGGGACGCAATCCTATGGCTACACCTTC
TRBV2	-	TRBD1	TRBJ1-2	13	CASGGQGGYGYTF	TGTGCCAGCGGGGGACAGGGGGGCTATGGCTACACCTTC
TRBV5-6	once	-	TRBJ2-5	12	CASSFGEETQYF	TGTGCCAGCAGCTTCGGGGAGGAGACCCAGTACTTC
TRBV18	-	-	TRBJ2-7	16	CASSQLGRPNSYEQYF	TGTGCCAGCTCACAACTCGGACGTCCGAACTCCTACGAGCAGTACTTC
TRBV11-3	-	TRBD1	TRBJ1-1	15	CASSLGGTGDTEAFF	TGTGCCAGCAGCTTAGGTGGAACAGGGGACACTGAAGCTTTCTTT
TRBV2	-	TRBD1	TRBJ1-4	17	CASNQGQGPATNEKLFF	TGTGCCAGCAATCAGGGACAGGGCCCTGCAACTAATGAAAAACTGTTTTTT
TRBV27	-	-	TRBJ1-2	15	CASRRSGVDNYGYTF	TGTGCCAGCAGGCGCTCCGGGGTTGACAACTATGGCTACACCTTC
TRBV5-4	-	-	TRBJ1-5	16	CASSLGGTGSNQPQHF	TGTGCCAGCAGCTTGGGTGGGACGGGTAGCAATCAGCCCCAGCATTTT
TRBV20-1	-	-	TRBJ1-1	13	CSASFGLNTEAFF	TGCAGTGCTAGTTTCGGTCTGAACACTGAAGCTTTCTTT
TRBV14	-	-	TRBJ1-5	13	CASSQAGNQPQHF	TGTGCCAGCAGCCAAGCCGGCAATCAGCCCCAGCATTTT
TRBV11-2	-	TRBD1	TRBJ1-1	16	CASSPQGQGKNTEAFF	TGTGCCAGCAGTCCCCAGGGACAGGGAAAGAACACTGAAGCTTTCTTT
TRBV10-3	-	TRBD1	TRBJ1-1	16	CAISESEGASNTEAFF	TGTGCCATCAGTGAGTCTGAGGGGGCCTCGAACACTGAAGCTTTCTTT
TRBV7-2	-	-	TRBJ2-7	13	CASSPGTPYEQYF	TGTGCCAGCAGTCCGGGGACGCCCTACGAGCAGTACTTC
TRBV6-5	-	-	TRBJ2-3	12	CASTGVADTQYF	TGTGCCAGCACCGGGGTGGCAGATACGCAGTATTTT
TRBV2	-	-	TRBJ2-2	15	CASIVRPYQPGELFF	TGTGCCAGCATTGTGCGCCCCTACCAACCCGGGGAGCTGTTTTTT
TRBV7-9	once	-	TRBJ1-1	13	CASSLDPGTEAFF	TGTGCCAGCAGCTTGGACCCGGGGACTGAAGCTTTCTTT
TRBV28	once	TRBD2	TRBJ2-3	16	CASSSRSGRGTDTQYF	TGTGCCAGCAGTTCCCGTAGCGGGAGGGGCACAGATACGCAGTATTTT
TRBV6-5	-	-	TRBJ2-1	14	CASSYGTEYNEQFF	TGTGCCAGCAGTTATGGGACCGAATACAATGAGCAGTTCTTC
TRBV9	few	-	TRBJ2-3	14	CASSVDMSGYTQYF	TGTGCCAGCAGCGTAGATATGAGTGGCTATACGCAGTATTTT
TRBV28	-	-	TRBJ1-2	14	CASRTPGSGTGYTF	TGTGCCAGCAGAACCCCAGGGTCTGGTACGGGCTACACCTTC
TRBV19	-	TRBD2	TRBJ2-3	17	CASSRRPGLAGADTQYF	TGTGCCAGTAGCCGCCGGCCGGGACTAGCGGGAGCTGATACGCAGTATTTT
TRBV30	-	TRBD1	TRBJ1-5	14	CAWSPGQGHQPQHF	TGTGCCTGGAGTCCGGGACAGGGACATCAGCCCCAGCATTTT
TRBV6-5	-	-	TRBJ1-6	13	CASSHRQYSPLHF	TGTGCCAGCAGTCACCGACAGTATTCACCCCTCCACTTT
TRBV7-9	-	-	TRBJ1-2	16	CASSSPLDGTVRGYTF	TGTGCCAGCAGCTCCCCCTTAGACGGAACAGTCCGTGGCTACACCTTC
TRBV27	once	-	TRBJ2-7	13	CASSFGGSYEQYF	TGTGCCAGCAGTTTCGGGGGCTCCTACGAGCAGTACTTC
TRBV18	-	TRBD2	TRBJ2-7	14	CASSPAGGPVEQYF	TGTGCCAGCTCACCGGCGGGAGGGCCGGTCGAGCAGTACTTC
TRBV14	-	-	TRBJ1-6	12	CASSQVGSPLHF	TGTGCCAGCAGCCAGGTCGGGTCACCCCTCCACTTT
TRBV6-5	-	TRBD2	TRBJ2-3	15	CASRNLAGVSDTQYF	TGTGCCAGCAGAAACCTAGCGGGAGTCTCAGATACGCAGTATTTT
TRBV5-4	-	-	TRBJ2-2	12	CASSLQTGELFF	TGTGCCAGCAGCCTTCAGACCGGGGAGCTGTTTTTT
TRBV18	-	-	TRBJ2-3	14	CASSPGPNTDTQYF	TGTGCCAGCTCACCGGGACCAAACACAGATACGCAGTATTTT
TRBV18	-	-	TRBJ2-7	16	CASSPLMEVSKDEQYF	TGTGCCAGCTCACCCTTGATGGAGGTTTCAAAGGACGAGCAGTACTTC
TRBV25-1	-	TRBD1	TRBJ2-2	16	CASSQQGARNTGELFF	TGTGCCAGCAGCCAACAGGGGGCGCGGAACACCGGGGAGCTGTTTTTT
TRBV29-1	-	-	TRBJ1-3	13	CSGVTTLGNTIYF	TGCAGCGGGGTCACAACCCTTGGAAACACCATATATTTT
TRBV7-2	once	TRBD2	TRBJ2-7	15	CASSGLAGGPYEQYF	TGTGCCAGCAGCGGACTAGCGGGAGGGCCCTACGAGCAGTACTTC
TRBV6-5	-	TRBD1	TRBJ1-5	15	CASSQSGTGNQPQHF	TGTGCCAGCAGCCAAAGCGGGACAGGGAATCAGCCCCAGCATTTT
TRBV19	-	-	TRBJ1-3	11	CAVLDRNTIYF	TGTGCCGTGTTGGACCGAAACACCATATATTTT
TRBV27	-	-	TRBJ2-2	16	CASSSPLKSTTGELFF	TGTGCCAGCAGTTCCCCTCTCAAGAGCACTACCGGGGAGCTGTTTTTT
TRBV30	-	-	TRBJ1-4	13	CACTLSNNEKLFF	TGTGCCTGTACTCTGAGCAACAATGAAAAACTGTTTTTT
TRBV7-9	once	-	TRBJ1-5	13	CASSFDSNQPQHF	TGTGCCAGCAGCTTTGACAGCAATCAGCCCCAGCATTTT
TRBV28	-	-	TRBJ2-7	14	CASSLHSSGYEQYF	TGTGCCAGCAGTTTGCATTCCTCTGGGTACGAGCAGTACTTC
TRBV5-1	-	-	TRBJ1-3	14	CASSRDNSGNTIYF	TGCGCCAGCAGCCGGGACAACTCTGGAAACACCATATATTTT